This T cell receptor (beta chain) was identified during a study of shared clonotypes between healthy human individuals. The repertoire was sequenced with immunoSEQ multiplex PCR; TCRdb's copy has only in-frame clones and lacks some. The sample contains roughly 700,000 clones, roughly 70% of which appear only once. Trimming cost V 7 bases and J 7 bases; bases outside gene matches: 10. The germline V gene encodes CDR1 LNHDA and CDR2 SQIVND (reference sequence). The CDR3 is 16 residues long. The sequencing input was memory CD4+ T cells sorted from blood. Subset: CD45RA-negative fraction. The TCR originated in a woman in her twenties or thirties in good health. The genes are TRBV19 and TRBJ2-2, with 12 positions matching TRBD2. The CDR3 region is CASKASGRAWVGELFF. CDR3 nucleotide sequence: TGTGCCAGTAAGGCTAGCGGGAGGGCCTGGGTCGGGGAGCTGTTTTTT.